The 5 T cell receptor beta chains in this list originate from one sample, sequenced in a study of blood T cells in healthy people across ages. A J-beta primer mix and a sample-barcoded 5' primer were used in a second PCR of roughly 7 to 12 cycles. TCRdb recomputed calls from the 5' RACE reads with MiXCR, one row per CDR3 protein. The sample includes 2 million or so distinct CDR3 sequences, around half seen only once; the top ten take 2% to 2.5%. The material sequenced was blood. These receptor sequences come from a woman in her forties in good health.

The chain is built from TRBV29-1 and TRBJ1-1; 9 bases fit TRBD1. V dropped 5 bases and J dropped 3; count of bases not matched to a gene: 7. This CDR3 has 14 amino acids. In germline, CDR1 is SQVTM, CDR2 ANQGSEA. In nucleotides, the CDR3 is TGCAGCGTTACAGGGGGCAGGGTGGACACTGAAGCTTTCTTT. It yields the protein CSVTGGRVDTEAFF.

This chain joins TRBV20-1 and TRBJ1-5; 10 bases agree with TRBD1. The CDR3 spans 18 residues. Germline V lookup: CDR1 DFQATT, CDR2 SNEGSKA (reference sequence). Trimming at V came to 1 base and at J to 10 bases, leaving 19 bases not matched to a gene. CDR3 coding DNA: TGCAGTGCTAGAGGCGGACAGGGGGAATCCCTGTCGATTTTTCCCCAGCATTTT. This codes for CSARGGQGESLSIFPQHF.

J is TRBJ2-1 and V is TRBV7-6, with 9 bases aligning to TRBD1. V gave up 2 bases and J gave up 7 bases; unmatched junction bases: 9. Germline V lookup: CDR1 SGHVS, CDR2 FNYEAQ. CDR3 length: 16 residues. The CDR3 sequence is CASSLSTGTGWNEQFF. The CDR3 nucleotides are TGTGCCAGCAGCTTATCGACCGGGACAGGGTGGAATGAGCAGTTCTTC.

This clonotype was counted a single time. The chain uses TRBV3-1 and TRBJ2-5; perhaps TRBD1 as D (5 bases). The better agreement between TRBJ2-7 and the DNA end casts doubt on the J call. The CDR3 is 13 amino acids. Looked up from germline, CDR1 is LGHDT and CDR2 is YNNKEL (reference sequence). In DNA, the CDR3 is TGTGCCAGCAGCCAAGTCAGGGCCAGCGAGCAGTACTTC. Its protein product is CASSQVRASEQYF.

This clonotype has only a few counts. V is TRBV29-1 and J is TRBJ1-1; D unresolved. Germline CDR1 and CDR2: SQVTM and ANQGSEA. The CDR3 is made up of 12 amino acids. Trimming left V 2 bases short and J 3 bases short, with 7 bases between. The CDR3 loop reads CSVESPDTEAFF. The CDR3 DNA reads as TGCAGCGTTGAATCCCCGGACACTGAAGCTTTCTTT.